Here is one T cell receptor beta chain with its context. What this receptor recognizes is not known. No base quality information exists; no much larger clone differs at one position. The source of the sample is a study of OX40 agonist ivuxolimab in advanced cancers. Looking at the study overall: The costimulatory receptor OX40 (CD134) was targeted by ivuxolimab, a fully human IgG2 agonistic monoclonal antibody. Intravenous ivuxolimab was administered to patients every 2 weeks at six dose levels: 0.01, 0.1, 0.3, 1.5, 3 and 10 mg/kg. Of the approximately 54 dose-escalation patients, hepatocellular carcinoma was present in 19, melanoma in approximately 15, renal cell carcinoma in 9 and head and neck cancer in 9. In the dose-escalation cohort, 82.7% of patients were male, and the mean age was around 60 years, with a range of about 23 to 85. Patients were allowed to have had prior anti-PD-1, anti-PD-L1 or anti-CTLA-4 therapy, and approximately 37% of the dose-escalation patients had been treated with checkpoint inhibitors. Partial responses were achieved by three dose-escalation patients, of whom one had hepatocellular carcinoma and two had cutaneous melanoma. The purpose of peripheral TCRbeta sequencing was to test whether ivuxolimab changed TCR sequence diversity and led to clonal T-cell expansion. The paper covers the monotherapy dose-escalation part of the phase I ivuxolimab trial, which included N ≈ 57 patients. The paper's findings and limits, for the study overall: Partial responders in the 0.1-3.0 mg/kg groups had among the lowest normalized peripheral clonal expansion, especially among CD8+ T cells. On average, CD8+ T cells showed more expanded clones than CD4+ T cells after ivuxolimab. Antigen specificity was not determined for the clonally expanded peripheral T cells. Low levels of normalized T-cell clonal expansion were also shown by some nonresponding patients. Clonal expansion of both CD4+ and CD8+ blood T cells was observed from baseline to week 6 at doses 0.1 to 3.0 mg/kg.

Patients with autoimmune disease history or receiving systemic immunosuppression were excluded from the trial. Peripheral blood for TCR sequencing was collected from all dose cohorts at baseline, on cycle 4 day 1, and on cycle 7 day 1. The samples were drawn from a first-in-human, open-label, multicenter phase I dose-escalation trial of ivuxolimab. The trial enrolled adults with locally advanced or metastatic head and neck squamous cell, hepatocellular, melanoma or renal cell carcinoma. Before TCR sequencing, CD4+ and CD8+ T cells were separately sorted from peripheral blood. Clipping removes 0 bases from V and 7 bases from J, with 10 as the unmatched junction base count. CDR1 is given as SGHDT and CDR2 as YYEEEE, both from the germline V gene. From the cysteine up to the phenylalanine, the CDR3 has a length of 18 residues. Only CDR3 DNA is held: 54 bases, read in frame from base 1. To sequence the TCRbeta CDR3 region, genomic DNA was isolated from the sorted cells. TCRbeta CDR3 regions were sequenced using the immunoSEQ Assay. TCRdb limited this immuneACCESS table to in-frame rearrangements with V and J called. A share of clones is missing; checked studies link under half to unresolved V genes, and the rest is unexplained. This sample lists around 69,000 clones; 65% to 90% were detected once. Roughly 3% of the sample is in the top ten clones.

The chain is assembled from TRBV5-6 and TRBJ2-2, and TRBD2 aligns with 12 junction nucleotides. Sample: CD4+ or CD8+ T cells sorted from blood, taken in a trial of the OX40 agonist ivuxolimab. The TCR comes from an adult with an advanced solid tumor such as melanoma, head and neck, liver or kidney cancer. CDR3 loop: CASSLVWLAGGPSGELFF. The base sequence is TGTGCCAGCAGCTTGGTATGGCTAGCGGGGGGGCCGAGCGGGGAGCTGTTTTTT.